This TCR beta chain was recovered during a study of technical replicates of blood from a handful of donors. Sequencing used immunoSEQ multiplex PCR; TCRdb keeps in-frame clones, though not all of them. The top ten hold about 3.9% of the sample, which has about 56,000 clones, roughly 95% seen once. With 3 bases removed from V and 7 bases from J, the gap between germline ends came to 12 bases. This CDR3 contains 14 residues. CDR1 and CDR2 (germline): MNHEY, SVGAGI. What was sequenced was PBMCs. The receptor's source is a human donor in good health. Some clones in this sample may be carry-over from other donors' samples. The gene calls are TRBV6-5 and TRBJ2-2; no definite D call. DNA of the CDR3: TGTGCCAGCAGTTATCTACTTGGTCGCGGGGAGCTGTTTTTT. Its protein product is CASSYLLGRGELFF.